This T cell receptor (beta chain) derives from a study of human T cells and chemical hapten exposure. Study-wide background: Patients' scalps got diphenylcyclopropenone weekly throughout the approximately 25-week study.

J lost 2 bases, V lost 7 bases, and 13 bases had no gene match. Germline V gene data show CDR1 as SNHLY and CDR2 as FYNNEI. The CDR3 has 16 amino acids. TCRdb re-derived calls from the RACE reads in MiXCR, one entry per CDR3 protein. This sample carries around 200,000 distinct CDR3 sequences, under 25% of them seen once, and the ten largest clones take over 2%. Time point of the sample: patch test 3, about 24 weeks after DPC sensitization. The treatment was: therapeutic diphenylcyclopropenone sensitization with weekly scalp DPC. Study-wide results and caveats: Controls had significantly fewer large CDR3 similarity clusters than were formed by expanded TCRs.

This clonotype is a singleton in its sample. Antigen: not known. This material consisted of whole blood, taken in connection with sensitization to the hapten diphenylcyclopropenone (DPC). The sequence came from a woman aged 35 to 49 with alopecia areata. Some clones in this sample may be carry-over from other donors' samples. This chain links TRBV2 with TRBJ2-7, with 8 nucleotides matching TRBD2. CDR3 sequence (DNA): TGTGCCAGCACTCCCACCCTGCTAGCGGGTACCTACGAGCAGTACTTC. Its translation is CASTPTLLAGTYEQYF.